One sample yielded the 14 T cell receptor beta chains listed below, sequenced in a study of shared clonotypes between healthy human individuals (dated by TCRdb to about 2020). The receptor library was made with the immunoSEQ multiplex PCR assay. This is the immuneACCESS table as TCRdb keeps it, with only in-frame sequences that have V and J called. A part of the clones is gone; compared with another copy, unresolved V genes explain less than half, and the rest is unexplained. In all, the sample holds approximately 1.1 million clones, and roughly 74% of those were seen once. The top ten hold more than 0.45% of the sample. Sequencing was done on a sample of memory CD4+ T cells from PBMCs. Interpreted using the paper, the cell subset or site label stands for: CD45RA-negative fraction. The source is a young man in good health. Some clones in this sample may be carry-over from other donors' samples.

About this clone: A much larger clone lies one base from this, so it may be a read error. The chain links TRBV28 to TRBJ2-7; perhaps TRBD1 as D (5 bases). The germline V and J ends were trimmed by 3 bases and 3 bases, with 6 bases remaining between them. This CDR3 is 12 amino acids long. Germline CDR1 MDHEN, CDR2 SYDVKM. The CDR3 DNA reads TGTGCCAGCAGTTTCAGGGACTACGAGCAGTACTTC. This encodes CASSFRDYEQYF.

This clone was counted a single time. J is TRBJ1-4 and V is TRBV12-2. TRBV12-2 is noted as a pseudogene. This CDR3 comprises 14 residues. DNA of the CDR3: TGTGCAAGTCGCTCGCCCGCAACTAATGAAAAACTGTTTTTT. It yields the protein CASRSPATNEKLFF.

This clone was observed a handful of times. V is TRBV7-3 and J is TRBJ2-2; TRBD1 agrees at 7 bases. CDR1 SGHTA and CDR2 FQGTGA come from the germline V gene. The length of the CDR3 is 14 residues. V lost 3 bases and J lost 4; bases outside the gene matches: 2. The CDR3: CASSFHRGTGELFF. The CDR3 bases are TGTGCCAGCAGCTTTCACAGGGGCACCGGGGAGCTGTTTTTT.

The V gene is TRBV10-3, the J gene TRBJ1-4, with D possibly TRBD1 on 5 matching bases. Trimming left V 5 bases short and J 8 bases short, with 15 bases between. Germline CDR1 is ENHRY and CDR2 is SYGVKD. This CDR3 region has 14 residues. Here the CDR3 DNA reads TGTGCCATCAGTTCGGGACGGGTAGGAGAAAAACTGTTTTTT. Translation: CAISSGRVGEKLFF.

This sequence joins TRBV5-1 and TRBJ2-2; D gene uncertain. CDR3 size: 20 residues. Germline assignment: CDR1 SGHRS and CDR2 YFSETQ. Trimming cost V 4 bases and J 5 bases, with 30 bases left between them. CDR3 coding DNA: TGCGCCAGCAGCCCTCAAGGTGGCCCCATTGGTCCCAAAGGAACCGGGGAGCTGTTTTTT. It codes for CASSPQGGPIGPKGTGELFF.

The chain links TRBV6-1 to TRBJ2-7, with TRBD1 matching 8 bases. The CDR3 extends over 14 amino acids. V shed 5 bases, J shed 1 base, and the junction held 4 bases outside the gene matches. CDR1 and CDR2 from the germline V gene are MNHNS and SASEGT. CDR3 coding DNA: TGTGCCAGCAGTCAGACAGGGGCTTCCTACGAGCAGTACTTC. It is translated as CASSQTGASYEQYF.

The CDR3 nucleotides are TGTGCCAGCAGCGTTACTAGCGGGGGCCCCAATGAGCAGTTCTTC. Translated, it gives CASSVTSGGPNEQFF. The V and J genes are TRBV11-2 and TRBJ2-1, with 11 bases aligning to TRBD2. From germline, CDR1 is SGHAT and CDR2 FQNNGV. There are 15 residues in the CDR3. Germline trimming cut 5 bases from V and 6 bases from J; bases unmatched to any gene: 6.

V is TRBV5-1 and J is TRBJ2-3; 9 bases are shared with TRBD2. Germline CDR1 is SGHRS and CDR2 is YFSETQ. The CDR3 loop spans 15 amino acids. With V trimmed by 5 bases and J by 7 bases, 11 bases remained unmatched. Written as DNA, the CDR3 is TGCGCCAGCAGATCGGGGCGGGAGGGCCCCCATACGCAGTATTTT. This translates into CASRSGREGPHTQYF.

The chain has TRBV28 and TRBJ2-7, with TRBD1 matching 10 bases. Germline trimming cut 6 bases from V and 4 bases from J; bases unmatched to any gene: 6. Germline values: CDR1 MDHEN, CDR2 SYDVKM. This CDR3 spans 14 amino acids. CDR3 DNA: TGTGCCAGCAGAGGGACAGGGGTCCATTACGAGCAGTACTTC. It encodes CASRGTGVHYEQYF.

Concerning this clone itself: This could be a read error, since a much larger clone is one nucleotide away. In the same sample, other DNA sequences code for this CDR3. The chain carries TRBV7-2 and TRBJ2-7, with D tentatively TRBD1 (6 bases). The germline CDR1 and CDR2 sequences are SGHTA and FQGNSA. Trimming pared 4 bases from V and 4 bases from J, leaving 8 bases between. The length of the CDR3 is 12 residues. In DNA, the CDR3 is TGTGCCAGCAGCTCACAGGGTTACGAGCAGTACTTC. It translates to CASSSQGYEQYF.

This clone was seen a handful of times. J is TRBJ1-1 and V is TRBV6-5, with 9 bases lining up with TRBD1. The CDR3 has 14 amino acids. V gave up 9 bases and J gave up 5 bases; unmatched junction bases: 10. In germline, CDR1 is MNHEY, CDR2 SVGAGI. CDR3 in DNA: TGTGCCAGTCGCCCTGGACAGGGGCGGACTGAAGCTTTCTTT. Its protein is CASRPGQGRTEAFF.

J is TRBJ1-1 and V is TRBV10-2, with 7 nucleotides matching TRBD1. This CDR3 region has 14 residues. With V trimmed by 7 bases and J by 5 bases, 10 bases remained unmatched. Germline V gene data show CDR1 as WSHSY and CDR2 as SAAADI. The CDR3 nucleotides read TGCGCCAGCACCCGACAAGGGACAGCAACTGAAGCTTTCTTT. This codes for CASTRQGTATEAFF.

This rearrangement joins TRBV7-9 to TRBJ2-7; 8 bases are shared with TRBD1. The CDR3 extends over 13 amino acids. CDR1 SEHNR and CDR2 FQNEAQ come from the germline V gene (reference sequence). V shed 2 bases, J shed 6 bases, and the junction held 3 bases outside the gene matches. CDR3 loop: CASSLSGQGEQYF. CDR3 nucleotide sequence: TGTGCCAGCAGCTTATCCGGACAGGGCGAGCAGTACTTC.

The chain carries TRBV11-2 and TRBJ1-1; TRBD1 aligns across 9 bases. Germline CDR1 reads SGHAT; CDR2 reads FQNNGV. Trimming cost V 0 bases and J 2 bases; bases outside gene matches: 1. This CDR3 contains 15 residues. Written as DNA, the CDR3 is TGTGCCAGCAGCTTAGATACAGGGGGCAACACTGAAGCTTTCTTT. Its translation is CASSLDTGGNTEAFF.